The 5 T cell receptor beta chains below were found in one sample sequenced in a study of cytomegalovirus exposure and HLA in healthy donors. Libraries were prepared by immunoSEQ multiplex PCR; TCRdb keeps only in-frame clonotypes and omits some of them. The data contain 100,000 to 150,000 clones, about 96% of them singletons. The sample was PBMCs. These receptor sequences come from a man in his late teens or twenties in good health and CMV-seronegative.

The V gene is TRBV19, the J gene TRBJ1-1, with TRBD1 matching over 10 bases. The trim removed 5 bases at V and 8 bases at J, leaving 5 bases unmatched. The CDR3 totals 13 residues. The germline V gene has CDR1 LNHDA and CDR2 SQIVND (reference sequence). CDR3 DNA sequence: TGTGCCAGTAGTGTTGACAGGGGGCGAGAAGCTTTCTTT. This sequence encodes CASSVDRGREAFF.

This sequence joins TRBV4-3 and TRBJ2-7; TRBD2 aligns across 7 bases. Trimming removed 0 bases from V and 3 bases from J; junction bases left unmatched: 5. Germline lookup yields CDR1 LGHNA and CDR2 YSLEER. The CDR3 covers 15 residues. For the CDR3, the DNA is TGCGCCAGCAGCCAAGATGCACTAGCGAACTACGAGCAGTACTTC. It translates to CASSQDALANYEQYF.

The V gene is TRBV10-3, the J gene TRBJ2-1; the match to TRBD1 covers 8 bases. The J segment lost 7 bases and the V segment lost 5 bases, leaving 10 bases of the junction unmatched. CDR1 is ENHRY, CDR2 SYGVKD, per germline. CDR3 size: 15 residues. CDR3 DNA sequence: TGTGCCATCAGTCCCGGACAGGGACGGGGTAATGAGCAGTTCTTC. Translation: CAISPGQGRGNEQFF.

This chain uses TRBV6-5 with TRBJ2-7, with 7 bases matching TRBD2. CDR3 size: 15 residues. Germline CDR1 is MNHEY and CDR2 is SVGAGI. J gave up 3 bases and V 6 bases, and 11 bases lay outside the gene matches. The CDR3 sequence: CASRPEASGFYEQYF. The DNA of the CDR3 is TGTGCCAGCAGACCGGAGGCTAGCGGATTCTACGAGCAGTACTTC.

This chain uses TRBV15 with TRBJ2-7; perhaps TRBD1 as D (6 bases). Germline V gene lookup returns CDR1 LNHNV and CDR2 YYDKDF (reference sequence). This CDR3 spans 14 amino acids. The V gene lost 7 bases and the J gene lost 0 bases, with 13 bases spanning the gap. The CDR3 spells CATNRERSSYEQYF. CDR3 DNA: TGTGCCACCAACAGGGAAAGGAGCTCCTACGAGCAGTACTTC.